Each of the 13 T cell receptor beta chains below was sequenced from the same sample in a study of T cells after yellow fever vaccination. Each CDR3 protein is one row after TCRdb ran MiXCR on the 5' RACE reads. Counted here are hundreds of thousands of distinct CDR3 sequences, roughly 14% occurring once; the ten biggest clones make up about 14%. The sample in question was PBMCs, obtained on the day of the yellow fever booster vaccination. These TCRs come from a man under 40 who received the YFV17D yellow fever vaccine.

This CDR3 is CSARVGQSNSPLHF. For the CDR3, the DNA is TGCAGTGCTAGAGTTGGGCAAAGTAATTCACCCCTCCACTTT. The rearrangement joins TRBV20-1 to TRBJ1-6; D gene ambiguous. Germline V gene lookup returns CDR1 DFQATT and CDR2 SNEGSKA (reference sequence). The CDR3 extends over 14 amino acids. V was trimmed by 1 base and J by 6 bases, leaving 10 bases between them.

This clonotype was seen ten or more times. The rearrangement uses TRBV7-2 and TRBJ2-7; no clear D. CDR3 length: 13 residues. CDR1 and CDR2 from the germline V gene are SGHTA and FQGNSA. V lost 4 bases and J 0 bases, leaving 7 bases between the germline ends. CDR3 region: CASSYSPSYEQYF. Here the CDR3 DNA reads TGTGCCAGCAGCTACAGCCCCTCCTACGAGCAGTACTTC.

The chain joins TRBV9 to TRBJ2-1; 11 bases match TRBD2. Germline lookup yields CDR1 SGDLS and CDR2 YYNGEE. The CDR3 loop spans 15 amino acids. Trimming removed 0 bases from V and 8 bases from J; junction bases left unmatched: 4. The CDR3, as DNA: TGTGCCAGCAGCGTAGTAGCGGGAGGGCCTGATGAGCAGTTCTTC. It codes for CASSVVAGGPDEQFF.

This sequence joins TRBV7-8 and TRBJ2-2; the D gene is possibly TRBD1 (6 bases). CDR3 size: 17 residues. Trimming pared 5 bases from V and 4 bases from J, leaving 20 bases between. The V gene's germline CDR1 is SGHVS and CDR2 FQNEAQ. CDR3 bases: TGTGCCAGCAGCAACAGCCAAATGGGACACCCCACCGGGGAGCTGTTTTTT. It translates to CASSNSQMGHPTGELFF.

The V and J genes are TRBV12-3 or TRBV12-4 and TRBJ2-6; TRBD2 matches at 8 bases. The CDR3 is made up of 17 amino acids. V dropped 5 bases and J dropped 3; count of bases not matched to a gene: 9. The CDR3 DNA follows: TGTGCCAGCAGTAAAGGAGCGGGAGTGGTTGGGGCCAACGTCCTGACTTTC. Protein: CASSKGAGVVGANVLTF.

Only a few counts were recorded for this clonotype. The rearrangement links TRBV28 to TRBJ2-1, with TRBD2 matching over 11 bases. V lost 11 bases and J lost 5; bases outside the gene matches: 17. CDR1 MDHEN and CDR2 SYDVKM come from the germline V gene. This CDR3 is 17 amino acids long. The CDR3 is CAARDRTGLAGDNEQFF. CDR3 DNA sequence: TGTGCCGCCAGGGACAGGACCGGACTAGCGGGCGACAATGAGCAGTTCTTC.

This clonotype appeared a single time. This sequence joins TRBV4-3 and TRBJ1-6; D not certain. Germline CDR1 and CDR2: LGHNA and YSLEER. The CDR3 covers 14 residues. Trimming shortened V by 4 bases and J by 7 bases, and 11 bases separated the two germline ends. For the CDR3, the DNA is TGCGCCAGCAGCCCGTATGAGGGAAATTCACCCCTCCACTTT. It encodes CASSPYEGNSPLHF.

Here the CDR3 reads CASSSPGQGANEQYF. The CDR3, as DNA: TGTGCCAGCAGTTCCCCCGGACAGGGGGCCAACGAGCAGTACTTC. The rearrangement joins TRBV12-3 or TRBV12-4 to TRBJ2-7, with TRBD1 matching 11 bases. The CDR3 covers 15 residues. With 4 bases clipped from V and 5 bases from J, the junction kept 7 bases outside the gene matches.

This clonotype was observed many times. This rearrangement joins TRBV5-1 to TRBJ2-1, with 9 bases fitting TRBD2. From germline, CDR1 is SGHRS and CDR2 YFSETQ. The CDR3 covers 15 residues. The V and J ends lost 4 bases and 3 bases, in that order; junction bases with no gene match: 5. The CDR3 DNA reads as TGCGCCAGCAGCCTGCGGACTAGCGTCTACAATGAGCAGTTCTTC. Its protein product is CASSLRTSVYNEQFF.

This clonotype was seen only a few times. The rearrangement links TRBV10-3 to TRBJ2-5; either TRBD1 or TRBD2 may fit D (5 bases each). Trimming left V 9 bases short and J 5 bases short, with 16 bases between. The germline gives CDR1 ENHRY, CDR2 SYGVKD. The CDR3 length is 13 residues. The CDR3 is CAMGGQPGETQYF. The CDR3 DNA sequence: TGTGCCATGGGCGGACAACCGGGGGAGACCCAGTACTTC.

This clonotype was recorded many times. The chain is built from TRBV6-1 and TRBJ1-1; D might be TRBD1 (5 bases). Germline V gives CDR1 MNHNS, CDR2 SASEGT. V gave up 6 bases and J gave up 10 bases, with 18 bases separating them. The CDR3 covers 13 residues. CDR3 in amino acids: CASSPGQVGRAFF. CDR3 in DNA: TGTGCCAGCAGCCCGGGGCAGGTGGGGCGAGCTTTCTTT.

This clonotype has only a few counts. The chain employs TRBV7-2 and TRBJ2-7; the D call may be TRBD1 or TRBD2 (5 bases each). The CDR3 extends over 16 amino acids. V was shortened by 5 bases and J by 3 bases, with 20 bases between the two germline ends. Per germline, CDR1 SGHTA and CDR2 FQGNSA. CDR3 bases: TGTGCCAGCAGCCCCCTAGGTGGGGGAGCCTACTACGAGCAGTACTTC. Residues: CASSPLGGGAYYEQYF.

This clonotype was seen a few times. This chain connects TRBV10-3 to TRBJ2-7, with D unresolved. The V end was cut by 6 bases, the J end by 2 bases, with 5 bases between. The CDR3 totals 11 residues. Germline CDR1 is ENHRY and CDR2 is SYGVKD. In DNA, the CDR3 is TGTGCCATCAGCGAGACCTACGAGCAGTACTTC. It yields the protein CAISETYEQYF.